The clone carrying this T cell receptor beta chain was picked up a small number of times. The antigen is not known. This sample stems from a study of CD8 T cells in ankylosing spondylitis. Study results and limitations: Ankylosing spondylitis blood appeared to be characterized by a TCR beta motif of about eight highly homologous variants. Significantly higher representation of disease-linked clones was reported for matched ankylosing spondylitis synovial fluid.

One entry per CDR3 protein results from TCRdb running MiXCR on the 5' RACE reads. This sample carries roughly 300,000 distinct CDR3 sequences, less than 10% of them seen once, and the ten largest clones take more than 14%. Sequencing was performed on blood, either unsorted or a sorted T cell fraction (not recorded which). The sequence was obtained from a male donor with ankylosing spondylitis.

The CDR3 loop is CASSIAVRPYEQYF. Here the CDR3 DNA reads TGTGCCAGTAGTATAGCAGTCCGTCCCTACGAGCAGTACTTC. The rearrangement uses TRBV19 and TRBJ2-7; D gene unclear. Deletions cut 1 base from V and 2 bases from J, with 9 bases between. Germline lookup yields CDR1 LNHDA and CDR2 SQIVND (reference sequence). There are 14 residues in the CDR3.